Listed below are T cell receptor beta chains from one sample, sequenced in a study of blood T cells in healthy people across ages. TCRdb passed the 5' RACE reads through MiXCR, listing each CDR3 protein once. This table holds more than 700,000 distinct CDR3 sequences, less than 70% found once. Material: blood. Source of these receptors: a man older than 75 in good health. The CDR3 runs from the conserved cysteine through the conserved F or W. D genes are given only for firm matches. The size entry is marked missing in some rows and otherwise reads once, few, many or a size class.

TRBV12-3/TRBV12-4,.,TRBJ2-7,TRBD1,TGTGCCAGCAGTTTGTGGGGACAGGGGGAGGACGAGCAGTACTTC,CASSLWGQGEDEQYF
TRBV29-1,few,TRBJ2-7,.,TGCAGCGTTAAGGCAGGGCCCTACGAGCAGTACTTC,CSVKAGPYEQYF
TRBV12-3/TRBV12-4,.,TRBJ1-1,.,TGTGCCAGCAGTTTCCAGGGTGAGACTGAAGCTTTCTTT,CASSFQGETEAFF
TRBV2,.,TRBJ2-5,TRBD2,TGTGCCAGCAGGACCGGGACTAGCGCATACAATGAGCAGTACTTC,CASRTGTSAYNEQYF
TRBV20-1,.,TRBJ2-7,TRBD2,TGCAGTGCTTCCTCCCAGCGGGAGGGCTACGAGCAGTACTTC,CSASSQREGYEQYF
TRBV10-3,.,TRBJ2-1,TRBD2,TGTGCCATCAGTGAGTCGGGACTAGCGGGAGGGAATGAGCAGTTCTTC,CAISESGLAGGNEQFF
TRBV4-2,.,TRBJ2-4,.,TGTGCCAGCAGCCAAGACTATGAGACCCGGTACTTC,CASSQDYETRYF
TRBV7-3,few,TRBJ2-3,TRBD2,TGTGCCAGCAGCTTAATCGGAGGTGGGAGGGTTGCAGATACGCAGTATTTT,CASSLIGGGRVADTQYF
TRBV5-1,few,TRBJ2-3,TRBD2,TGCGCCAGCAGCGGTAGCGGGAGGGGCACAGATACGCAGTATTTT,CASSGSGRGTDTQYF
TRBV12-3/TRBV12-4,.,TRBJ1-6,.,TGTGCCAGCAGTGACTTTACAGGGCCCCTCCACTTT,CASSDFTGPLHF
TRBV3-1,.,TRBJ2-4,.,TGTGCCAGCAGCCAAGATCCAGCCTTCATTCAGTACTTC,CASSQDPAFIQYF
TRBV10-3,few,TRBJ2-1,.,TGTGCCATCAGTGAGGGGGCACCTCTTTACAATAAGCAGTTCTTC,CAISEGAPLYNKQFF
TRBV15,few,TRBJ2-1,.,TGTGCCACCAGCAGAGATCTCCCGATTGCCGGCCTCTCCTACAATGAGCAGTTCTTC,CATSRDLPIAGLSYNEQFF
TRBV20-1,.,TRBJ1-5,.,TGCAGTGCCCTAACGGGGTATAGCAATCAGCCCCAGCATTTT,CSALTGYSNQPQHF
TRBV3-1,.,TRBJ1-2,.,TGTGCCAGCAGCCAAGGGTGGGGTGCGGCTGGCTACACCTTC,CASSQGWGAAGYTF
TRBV5-1,few,TRBJ2-5,.,TGCGCCAGCAGCTCCCAAAAGACCCAGTACTTC,CASSSQKTQYF
TRBV27,few,TRBJ2-7,TRBD1,TGTGCCAGCAGTTTCAAAGGACAGGGAGGAACCTACGAGCAGTACTTC,CASSFKGQGGTYEQYF
TRBV10-3,.,TRBJ1-3,.,TGTGCCATCAGCGGACAAACTGGAAACACCATATATTTT,CAISGQTGNTIYF
TRBV20-1,many,TRBJ2-6,.,TGCAGTGCCAAGCGTCCTCTCTCTGGGGCCAACGTCCTGACTTTC,CSAKRPLSGANVLTF
TRBV10-3,.,TRBJ2-5,.,TGTGCCATCAGTGAGTTGGGCTCACAGAAAGAGACCCAGTACTTC,CAISELGSQKETQYF
TRBV9,.,TRBJ2-7,.,TGTGCCAGCAGCGTAGCTGTGGCCTACGAGCAGTACTTC,CASSVAVAYEQYF
TRBV7-9,.,TRBJ1-4,.,TGTGCCAGCAGCCCCCCGGGAGGTAATGAAAAACTGTTTTTT,CASSPPGGNEKLFF
TRBV29-1,.,TRBJ2-7,TRBD1,TGCAGCGGAGGTTTCGGACAGGGTCGTTCCGAGCAGTACTTC,CSGGFGQGRSEQYF
TRBV25-1,.,TRBJ1-1,.,TGTGCCAGCAGTGGACATAGGAACACTGAAGCTTTCTTT,CASSGHRNTEAFF
TRBV7-9,.,TRBJ1-1,.,TGTGCCAGCAGAACACAGGGTCAGAGTAATATTGAAGCTTTCTTT,CASRTQGQSNIEAFF
TRBV6-5,many,TRBJ1-2,.,TGTGCCAGCAGGGTCGGGTCTAACTATGGCTACACCTTC,CASRVGSNYGYTF
TRBV20-1,few,TRBJ2-7,.,TGCAGTGCTAGTTTCGCCCGCAGCTCCTACGAGCAGTACTTC,CSASFARSSYEQYF
TRBV6-1,.,TRBJ1-4,.,TGTGCCAGCAGCGTAACCCCAGCGGAGGAAAAACTGTTTTTT,CASSVTPAEEKLFF
TRBV27,few,TRBJ2-7,TRBD2,TGTGCCAGCAGTACCACTAGCGCCTACTCCTACGAGCAGTACTTC,CASSTTSAYSYEQYF
TRBV10-2,.,TRBJ2-1,TRBD2,TGCGCCAGCAGTGAACAGGCTAGCGGCTACAATGAGCAGTTCTTC,CASSEQASGYNEQFF
TRBV12-3/TRBV12-4,.,TRBJ1-2,.,TGTGCCAGCACCGAGACAGGCGCACGTCACTATGGCTACACCTTC,CASTETGARHYGYTF
TRBV3-1,.,TRBJ2-6,.,TGTGCCAGCAGCCAGTGGAGTACTGGGGCCAACGTCCTGACTTTC,CASSQWSTGANVLTF
TRBV12-3/TRBV12-4,.,TRBJ2-7,TRBD2,TGTGCCAGCAGTCCCGGACTAGCGGGCGGCAATGAGCAGTACTTC,CASSPGLAGGNEQYF
TRBV5-1,many,TRBJ2-7,.,TGCGCCAGCTCCACGGGAGCCACCGGAGACTCCTACGAGCAGTACTTC,CASSTGATGDSYEQYF
TRBV6-5,few,TRBJ2-1,.,TGTGCCAGCAGCTTTCCCGTCGGTGCAGGGCACAATGAGCAGTTCTTC,CASSFPVGAGHNEQFF
TRBV5-1,few,TRBJ2-7,.,TGCGCCAGCAGCTTGGACCAGGGTGCCTACGAGCAGTACTTC,CASSLDQGAYEQYF
TRBV20-1,.,TRBJ2-1,TRBD2,TGCAGTGCTAGTGAGTCTGGGCTAGCGGGCAATGAGCAGTTCTTC,CSASESGLAGNEQFF
TRBV12-3/TRBV12-4,.,TRBJ2-1,TRBD2,TGTGCCAGCAGGCTAGCGGGCCAGAACAATGAGCAGTTCTTC,CASRLAGQNNEQFF
TRBV6-1,.,TRBJ2-5,.,TGTGCCACGCGTTTAGAGGGGCCCCCAGAGACCCAGTACTTC,CATRLEGPPETQYF
TRBV15,.,TRBJ1-2,TRBD1,TGTGCCACCAATTCGGGACAGGGTGAATTGGGCTATGGCTACACCTTC,CATNSGQGELGYGYTF
TRBV20-1,.,TRBJ2-1,TRBD2,TGCAGTGCTCTGGGACTAGCGCAATTTAATGAGCAGTTCTTC,CSALGLAQFNEQFF
TRBV2,.,TRBJ2-1,TRBD1,TGTGCCAGCGGCCAGGACAGGTCCTACATTGAGCAGTTCTTC,CASGQDRSYIEQFF
TRBV5-1,.,TRBJ2-3,TRBD2,TGCGCCAGCAGCTCGGGACTAGCGGGAGGTACTAGCACAGATACGCAGTATTTT,CASSSGLAGGTSTDTQYF
TRBV12-5,.,TRBJ2-2,TRBD1,TGTGCTAGCGGCTCCAATACGTGGCAGGGGGCGGCCTTTGGCACCGGGGAGCTGTTTTTT,CASGSNTWQGAAFGTGELFF
TRBV6-5,few,TRBJ2-6,TRBD2,TGTGCCAGCAGTTATAGCGGGAGCTCTGGGGCCAACGTCCTGACTTTC,CASSYSGSSGANVLTF
TRBV2,.,TRBJ2-1,TRBD2,TGTGCCAGCAGTAAACGGACTAGCGGCCGCAATGAGCAGTTCTTC,CASSKRTSGRNEQFF
TRBV25-1,few,TRBJ1-2,TRBD1,TGTGCCAGCAGTGAATATTCTCGGGACAGGGGGTCCTATGGCTACACCTTC,CASSEYSRDRGSYGYTF
TRBV9,.,TRBJ2-7,.,TGTACCAGCAGCTCGAGCAGACCCACCTCCTACAATGAGCAGTACTTC,CTSSSSRPTSYNEQYF
TRBV7-2,.,TRBJ2-3,.,TGTGCCAGCAGCTTCGTCGAGGCGGGGCACAGATACGCGTATTTT,CASSFVEAGHRYAYF
TRBV6-1,.,TRBJ2-7,TRBD1,TGTGCCAGCAGGGACACAGGGGGCTATTACGAGCAGTACTTC,CASRDTGGYYEQYF
TRBV7-2,.,TRBJ2-5,TRBD1,TGTGCCAGCAGCGGGGGGACAGGGGCCCAAGAGACCCGGTACTTC,CASSGGTGAQETRYF
TRBV7-4,.,TRBJ2-1,.,TGTGCCAGCAGCTTAGGTTGCACGCAAACCTACAATGAGCAGTTCTTC,CASSLGCTQTYNEQFF
TRBV28,.,TRBJ2-1,TRBD1,TGTGCCAGCAGTTTAAGCGGGCAGGGGGCGAGCAATGAGCAGTTCTTC,CASSLSGQGASNEQFF
TRBV29-1,.,TRBJ2-5,.,TGCAGCGTTTGGGAGAAGACCCAGTACTTC,CSVWEKTQYF
TRBV9,.,TRBJ2-1,.,TGTGCCAGCAGCGTAACAGCTACCTACAATGAGCAGTTCTTC,CASSVTATYNEQFF
TRBV5-1,.,TRBJ2-1,.,TGCGCCAGCAGCGGGTGGGCGAATGAGCAGTTCTTC,CASSGWANEQFF
TRBV20-1,.,TRBJ2-5,.,TGCAGTGCTAGGGTGGGGGATGTAGGCAGCCAAGAGACCCAGTACTTC,CSARVGDVGSQETQYF